This TCR beta chain is drawn from a study of blood T cell repertoires in COVID-19. About the study: Both acute and convalescent COVID-19 samples were obtained from the United States, Italy and Spain. Sample material is recorded as cDNA or gDNA derived from T cells, B-cell-depleted T cells, or PBMCs.

Authors' methods: Scientists estimated how many nucleated cells there were by amplifying reference gene primers. TCRdb keeps only in-frame clones here, not all; method: immunoSEQ multiplex PCR. V and J calls and clone size follow that table, whereas D and trimming were derived from the DNA. This table holds about 170,000 clones, 84% found once. The CDR3 contains 18 residues. Looked up from germline, CDR1 is SGHNT and CDR2 is YYREEE (reference sequence). V was cut by 4 bases and J by 1 base, with 20 bases left in between. Seattle's cohort entered during active infection and was followed longitudinally.

The V call is TRBV5-4, the J call TRBJ2-2; D may be TRBD2 (7 bases). The TCR was taken from an elderly woman with COVID-19, enrolled during active disease. The sequenced sample consisted of peripheral blood. The CDR3 nucleotides read TGTGCCAGCAGCCCGTTGAGCTCGGGGGGCCTGAACACCGGGGAGCTGTTTTTT. Translated: CASSPLSSGGLNTGELFF.